The 21 T cell receptor beta chains below come from one sample, sequenced in a study of shared clonotypes between healthy human individuals. Only in-frame clones appear in the TCRdb table, and some are missing; sequencing was by immunoSEQ multiplex PCR. The data contain approximately 1.5 million clones, approximately 98% of them singletons. The source material was naive CD4+ T cells sorted from blood. This sample's subset: CD45RA+ positively selected. Every receptor here comes from a man younger than 45 in good health.

CDR3 in DNA: TGTGCCAGCAGTTTACGGCCAGGTGCCTACGAGCAGTACTTC. Protein product: CASSLRPGAYEQYF. The chain links TRBV27 to TRBJ2-7; D unresolved. The V and J ends lost 2 bases and 2 bases respectively, with 10 bases between them. The V gene's germline CDR1 is MNHEY and CDR2 SMNVEV (reference sequence). The CDR3 is 14 amino acids.

The chain links TRBV18 to TRBJ2-2; 11 positions agree with TRBD2. Germline V CDR1 and CDR2: KGHSH, LQKENI. CDR3 size: 15 residues. V was clipped by 4 bases and J by 4 bases; unmatched bases: 2. DNA of the CDR3: TGTGCCAGCTCACTAGGGACTAGCGGCACCGGGGAGCTGTTTTTT. Protein sequence: CASSLGTSGTGELFF.

The rearrangement uses TRBV29-1 and TRBJ1-2; no clear D gene. CDR1 is SQVTM and CDR2 is ANQGSEA in the germline V gene. CDR3 size: 11 residues. V lost 3 bases and J lost 8, with 10 bases in between. In DNA form, the CDR3 reads TGCAGCGTTGAGGGAATTGAAGGCTACACCTTC. Its protein is CSVEGIEGYTF. Variable domain in full (rest from reference TRBV29-1 and TRBJ1-2): SAVISQKPSRDICQRGTSLTIQCQVDSQVTMMFWYRQQPGQSLTLIATANQGSEATYESGFVIDKFPISRPNLTFSTLTVSNMSPEDSSIYLCSVEGIEGYTFGSGTRLTVV.

The genes are TRBV2 and TRBJ1-1; D gene uncertain. The length of the CDR3 is 13 residues. Germline assignment: CDR1 SNHLY and CDR2 FYNNEI. Trimming stripped 0 bases from V and 10 bases from J, with 12 bases between. In DNA, the CDR3 is TGTGCCAGCAGTGAAGCCCTGGGTGTGTTAGCTTTCTTT. Its translation: CASSEALGVLAFF.

Regarding this clone: Within the sample, other DNA sequences also encode this same CDR3. The rearrangement uses TRBV2 and TRBJ2-5; no definite D call. Germline V CDR1 and CDR2: SNHLY, FYNNEI. This CDR3 has 14 residues. V lost 4 bases, J lost 0 bases, and 9 bases lay in between. CDR3 bases: TGTGCCAGCAGTGGATCTACCGACCAAGAGACCCAGTACTTC. It is translated as CASSGSTDQETQYF.

The chain joins TRBV11-3 to TRBJ2-3; D possibly corresponds to TRBD1 (5 bases). The CDR3 runs 15 residues. V lost 3 bases and J 2 bases, leaving 12 bases between the germline ends. Per germline, CDR1 SGHNT and CDR2 YENEEA. The chain's CDR3 is CASSFTGGSTDTQYF. The CDR3 DNA is TGTGCCAGCAGCTTCACAGGCGGATCCACAGATACGCAGTATTTT.

The J gene is TRBJ1-1, the V gene TRBV9; D remains unclear. The CDR3 sequence is 14 residues long. Germline CDR1 SGDLS, CDR2 YYNGEE. The V and J ends lost 1 base and 2 bases respectively, with 9 bases between them. The CDR3 DNA is TGTGCCAGCAGCGTACTTAGGGATAACACTGAAGCTTTCTTT. Amino acid sequence: CASSVLRDNTEAFF.

The V and J genes are TRBV18 and TRBJ1-2; D uncertain. The germline V and J ends were trimmed by 4 bases and 0 bases, with 15 bases remaining between them. Germline V gene sequence: CDR1 KGHSH, CDR2 LQKENI. This CDR3 has 16 residues. This CDR3 reads CASSQKGSAANYGYTF. For the CDR3, the DNA is TGTGCCAGCTCACAAAAAGGCTCGGCGGCTAACTATGGCTACACCTTC. Full variable domain (missing parts from reference TRBV18 and TRBJ1-2): NAGVMQNPRHLVRRRGQEARLRCSPMKGHSHVYWYRQLPEEGLKFMVYLQKENIIDESGMPKERFSAEFPKEGPSILRIQQVVRGDSAAYFCASSQKGSAANYGYTFGSGTRLTVV.

This chain uses TRBV10-1 with TRBJ2-7, with 8 nucleotides matching TRBD1. The CDR3 sequence is 14 residues long. Germline CDR1 and CDR2: WNHNN and SYGVQD (reference sequence). With V trimmed by 1 base and J by 5 bases, 4 bases remained unmatched. CDR3: CASSEFQGAHEQYF. Here the CDR3 DNA reads TGCGCCAGCAGTGAGTTCCAGGGGGCCCACGAGCAGTACTTC.

The chain's CDR3 is CASSLSGRADTQYF. As DNA, the CDR3 is TGTGCCAGCAGCTTGTCGGGTAGGGCAGATACGCAGTATTTT. The rearrangement uses TRBV5-4 and TRBJ2-3, with unresolved D. V was trimmed by 1 base and J by 4 bases, leaving 10 bases between them. From germline, CDR1 is SGHNT and CDR2 YYREEE (reference sequence). This CDR3 region has 14 residues.

The chain links TRBV5-7 to TRBJ2-5, with 9 positions matching TRBD1. TRBV5-7 is an ORF for which the function is uncertain. Losses at the gene ends were 0 bases for V and 0 bases for J; bases not matched to a gene: 6. This CDR3 is built from 17 residues. The CDR3 spells CASSLATTGGNQETQYF. CDR3 in DNA: TGTGCCAGCAGCTTGGCCACGACAGGGGGGAACCAAGAGACCCAGTACTTC.

The V and J genes are TRBV27 and TRBJ2-3, with D uncertain. CDR1 is MNHEY and CDR2 is SMNVEV in the germline V gene (reference sequence). The CDR3 has 14 residues. Trimming cost V 6 bases and J 4 bases, with 14 bases left between them. In DNA form, the CDR3 reads TGTGCCAGCAGCTTCCTAGGTTTAGCAGATACGCAGTATTTT. It encodes CASSFLGLADTQYF.

The rearrangement links TRBV7-3 to TRBJ2-1; 13 nucleotides line up with TRBD2. The germline V gene has CDR1 SGHTA and CDR2 FQGTGA. The V gene end was trimmed by 0 bases and the J gene end by 7 bases; junction bases not matched to a gene: 3. This CDR3 contains 16 residues. The CDR3 here is CASSLTRTSGRNEQFF. Here the CDR3 DNA reads TGTGCCAGCAGCTTAACGCGGACTAGCGGGAGAAATGAGCAGTTCTTC.

The rearrangement links TRBV7-9 to TRBJ2-7; D possibly uses TRBD1 or TRBD2 (5 bases each). Germline-derived CDR1 and CDR2 are SEHNR and FQNEAQ (reference sequence). V gave up 3 bases and J gave up 2 bases, with 17 bases separating them. The CDR3 sequence is 16 residues long. The CDR3 loop reads CASSFGEPGRPYEQYF. CDR3 coding DNA: TGTGCCAGCAGCTTCGGGGAACCGGGACGTCCCTACGAGCAGTACTTC.

This clone was observed a few times. Distinct nucleotide sequences in the sample also encode this CDR3. The chain couples TRBV29-1 to TRBJ2-1; unclear D gene. This CDR3 comprises 11 residues. Deletions cut 3 bases from V and 0 bases from J, with 0 bases between. Germline CDR1 is SQVTM and CDR2 is ANQGSEA. As DNA, the CDR3 is TGCAGCGTTGACTCCTACAATGAGCAGTTCTTC. Its protein is CSVDSYNEQFF.

The V and J genes are TRBV9 and TRBJ2-1; possibly TRBD1 or TRBD2 for D (5 bases each). This CDR3 has 15 residues. Germline CDR1 is SGDLS and CDR2 is YYNGEE. Trimming took off 3 bases at V and 2 bases at J, with 12 bases between the two ends. The CDR3 bases are TGTGCCAGCAGCGCGGCAGGGACGGCCTACAATGAGCAGTTCTTC. Translation gives CASSAAGTAYNEQFF.

The rearrangement uses TRBV5-6 and TRBJ2-3; 11 nucleotides line up with TRBD2. Trimming cost V 4 bases and J 7 bases; bases outside gene matches: 11. Germline V lookup: CDR1 SGHDT, CDR2 YYEEEE. This CDR3 comprises 16 residues. The CDR3 reads CASSPRTSGPIHTQYF. The CDR3, as DNA: TGTGCCAGCAGCCCGAGGACTAGCGGGCCGATCCATACGCAGTATTTT. Variable domain in full (rest from reference TRBV5-6 and TRBJ2-3): DAGVTQSPTHLIKTRGQQVTLRCSPKSGHDTVSWYQQALGQGPQFIFQYYEEEERQRGNFPDRFSGHQFPNYSSELNVNALLLGDSALYLCASSPRTSGPIHTQYFGPGTRLTVL.

The chain couples TRBV7-8 to TRBJ2-3, with D hard to call. V was clipped by 3 bases and J by 1 base, with 5 bases between them. Germline V gene sequence: CDR1 SGHVS, CDR2 FQNEAQ. CDR3 size: 13 residues. The CDR3 nucleotides are TGTGCCAGCAGCTTTATGGGCACAGATACGCAGTATTTT. Protein: CASSFMGTDTQYF. The full variable domain, rest sourced from reference TRBV7-8 and TRBJ2-3, is GAGVSQSPRYKVAKRGQDVALRCDPISGHVSLFWYQQALGQGPEFLTYFQNEAQLDKSGLPSDRFFAERPEGSVSTLKIQRTQQEDSAVYLCASSFMGTDTQYFGPGTRLTVL.

The chain employs TRBV18 and TRBJ2-3; 7 bases fit TRBD1. Germline V CDR1 and CDR2: KGHSH, LQKENI. There are 18 residues in the CDR3. Trimming at V came to 2 bases and at J to 2 bases, leaving 13 bases not matched to a gene. CDR3 sequence reads: CASSPSLKGASLTDTQYF. CDR3 DNA: TGTGCCAGCTCACCAAGTCTTAAGGGGGCCAGTCTCACAGATACGCAGTATTTT.

CDR3 loop: CASKPGQGTYEQYF. CDR3 nucleotides: TGCGCCAGCAAACCGGGACAGGGGACCTACGAGCAGTACTTC. The rearrangement links TRBV5-1 to TRBJ2-7; 10 nucleotides agree with TRBD1. The germline gives CDR1 SGHRS, CDR2 YFSETQ. This CDR3 has 14 residues. J lost 2 bases, V lost 6 bases, and 5 bases had no gene match.

This clone has only one observation. This sequence joins TRBV4-1 and TRBJ2-1; 7 nucleotides agree with TRBD1. This CDR3 spans 16 amino acids. The V gene end was trimmed by 4 bases and the J gene end by 4 bases; junction bases not matched to a gene: 10. Germline CDR1 MGHRA, CDR2 YSYEKL. The CDR3 DNA is TGCGCCAGCAGCCCGCAACAGGGGAATTCGTACAATGAGCAGTTCTTC. It encodes CASSPQQGNSYNEQFF.